This TCR beta chain derives from a study of cytomegalovirus exposure and HLA in healthy donors. With 60 Vbeta and 13 Jbeta primers, the PCR was carried out. Clones were sequenced by immunoSEQ multiplex PCR, and TCRdb holds only the in-frame ones, with some missing. The sample gives roughly 130,000 clones, around 80% of which show up once; approximately 3% is in the top ten. The CDR3 sequence is 14 residues long. Germline trimming cut 4 bases from V and 8 bases from J; bases unmatched to any gene: 7. Germline assignment: CDR1 SGHRS and CDR2 YFSETQ. Source material: PBMCs. The source of this sequence is a woman aged 18-29 years in good health and CMV-seropositive. This chain connects TRBV5-1 to TRBJ2-1; 9 bases are a match to TRBD1. The CDR3 bases are TGCGCCAGCAGCGCGGGACAGGGATCGGATGAGCAGTTCTTC. The encoded protein is CASSAGQGSDEQFF.